This TCR beta chain comes out of a study of post-analysis software for immune sequencing data. General study points: Samples from a shared batch, those prepared together, strongly co-clustered by F measure. Normalized Chao1 diversity in multiple sclerosis patients fell significantly below that of controls.

Comment on this clonotype: Antigen: not known.

Prepared TCR beta cDNA libraries contained unique molecular identifiers. The authors obtained roughly 0.5 million cDNA molecules from roughly 1.1 to 9.2 million T cells. TCRdb passed the PCR reads through MiXCR, listing each CDR3 protein once. The data hold fewer than 850,000 distinct CDR3 sequences, with roughly 30% observed a single time. Input material: blood. This TCR came from a girl aged 10 to 17 with multiple sclerosis.

CDR3 sequence reads: CASRTLAANEQFF. CDR3 coding DNA: TGTGCCAGCAGGACGCTAGCGGCCAATGAGCAGTTCTTC. The chain recombines TRBV28 with TRBJ2-1; 7 bases line up with TRBD2. This CDR3 comprises 13 residues. Germline CDR1 MDHEN, CDR2 SYDVKM. Trimming removed 6 bases from V and 6 bases from J; junction bases left unmatched: 5.